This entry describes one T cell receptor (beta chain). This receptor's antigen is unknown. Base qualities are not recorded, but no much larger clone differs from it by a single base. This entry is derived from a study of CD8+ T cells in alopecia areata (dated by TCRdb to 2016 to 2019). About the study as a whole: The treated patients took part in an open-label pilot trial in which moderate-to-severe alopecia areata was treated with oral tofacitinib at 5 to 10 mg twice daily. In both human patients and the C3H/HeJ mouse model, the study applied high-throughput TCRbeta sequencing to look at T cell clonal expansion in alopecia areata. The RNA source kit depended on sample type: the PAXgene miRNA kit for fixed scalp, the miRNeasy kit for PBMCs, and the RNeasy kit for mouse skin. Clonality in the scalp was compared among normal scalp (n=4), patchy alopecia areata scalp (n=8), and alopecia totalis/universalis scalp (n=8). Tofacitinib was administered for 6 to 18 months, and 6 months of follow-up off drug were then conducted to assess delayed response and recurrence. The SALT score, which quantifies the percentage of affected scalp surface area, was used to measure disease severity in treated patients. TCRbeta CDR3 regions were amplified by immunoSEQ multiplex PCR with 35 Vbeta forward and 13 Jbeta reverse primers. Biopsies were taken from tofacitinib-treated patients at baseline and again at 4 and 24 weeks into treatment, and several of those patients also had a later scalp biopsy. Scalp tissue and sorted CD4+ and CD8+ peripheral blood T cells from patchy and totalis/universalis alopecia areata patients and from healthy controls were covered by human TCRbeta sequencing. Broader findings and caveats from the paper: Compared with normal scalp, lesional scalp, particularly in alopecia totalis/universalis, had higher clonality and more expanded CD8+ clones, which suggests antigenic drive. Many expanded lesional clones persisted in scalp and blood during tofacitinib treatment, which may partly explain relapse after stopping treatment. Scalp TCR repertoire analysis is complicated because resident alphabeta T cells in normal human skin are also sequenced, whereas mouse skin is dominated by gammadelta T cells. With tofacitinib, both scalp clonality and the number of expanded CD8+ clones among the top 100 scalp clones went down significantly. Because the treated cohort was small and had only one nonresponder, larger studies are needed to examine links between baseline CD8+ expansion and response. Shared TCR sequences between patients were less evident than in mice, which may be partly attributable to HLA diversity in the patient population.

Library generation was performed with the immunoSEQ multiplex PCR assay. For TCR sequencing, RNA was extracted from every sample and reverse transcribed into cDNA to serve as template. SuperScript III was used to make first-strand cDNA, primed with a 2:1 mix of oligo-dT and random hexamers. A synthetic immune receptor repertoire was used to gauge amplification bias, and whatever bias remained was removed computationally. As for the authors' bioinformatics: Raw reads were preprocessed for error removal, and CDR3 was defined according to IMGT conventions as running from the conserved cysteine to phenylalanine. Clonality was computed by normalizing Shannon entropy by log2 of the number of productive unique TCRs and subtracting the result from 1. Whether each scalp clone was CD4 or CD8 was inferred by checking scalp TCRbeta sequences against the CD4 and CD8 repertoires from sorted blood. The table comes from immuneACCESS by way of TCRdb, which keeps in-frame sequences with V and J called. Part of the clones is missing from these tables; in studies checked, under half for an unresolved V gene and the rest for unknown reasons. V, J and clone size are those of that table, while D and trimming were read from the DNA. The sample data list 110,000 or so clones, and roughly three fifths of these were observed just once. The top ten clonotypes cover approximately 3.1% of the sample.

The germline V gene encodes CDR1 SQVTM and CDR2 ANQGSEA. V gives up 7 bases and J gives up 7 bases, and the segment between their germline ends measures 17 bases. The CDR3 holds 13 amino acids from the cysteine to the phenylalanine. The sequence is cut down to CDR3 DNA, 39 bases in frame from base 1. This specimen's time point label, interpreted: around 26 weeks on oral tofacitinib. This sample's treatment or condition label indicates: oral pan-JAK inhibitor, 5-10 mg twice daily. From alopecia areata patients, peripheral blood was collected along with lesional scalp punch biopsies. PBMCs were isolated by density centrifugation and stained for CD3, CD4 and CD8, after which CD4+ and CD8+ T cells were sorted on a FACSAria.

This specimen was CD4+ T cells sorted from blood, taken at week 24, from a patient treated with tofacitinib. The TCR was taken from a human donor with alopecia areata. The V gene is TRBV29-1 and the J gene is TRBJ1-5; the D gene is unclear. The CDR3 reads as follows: CSGRPGWRQPQHF. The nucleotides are TGCAGCGGGCGCCCCGGATGGAGGCAGCCCCAGCATTTT.